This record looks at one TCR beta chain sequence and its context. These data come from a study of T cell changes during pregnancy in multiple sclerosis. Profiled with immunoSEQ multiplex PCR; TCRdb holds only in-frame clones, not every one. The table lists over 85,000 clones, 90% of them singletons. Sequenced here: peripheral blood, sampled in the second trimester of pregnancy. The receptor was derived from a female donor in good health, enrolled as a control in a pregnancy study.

This CDR3 reads CASSGRRNANYGYTF. CDR3 nucleotide sequence: TGTGCCAGCAGTGGTAGGCGGAACGCTAACTATGGCTACACCTTC. V usage is TRBV2 and J usage is TRBJ1-2; D is unresolved. Trimming took 4 bases from V and 0 from J, leaving 12 bases between them. Germline CDR1 is SNHLY and CDR2 is FYNNEI. CDR3 length: 15 amino acids.